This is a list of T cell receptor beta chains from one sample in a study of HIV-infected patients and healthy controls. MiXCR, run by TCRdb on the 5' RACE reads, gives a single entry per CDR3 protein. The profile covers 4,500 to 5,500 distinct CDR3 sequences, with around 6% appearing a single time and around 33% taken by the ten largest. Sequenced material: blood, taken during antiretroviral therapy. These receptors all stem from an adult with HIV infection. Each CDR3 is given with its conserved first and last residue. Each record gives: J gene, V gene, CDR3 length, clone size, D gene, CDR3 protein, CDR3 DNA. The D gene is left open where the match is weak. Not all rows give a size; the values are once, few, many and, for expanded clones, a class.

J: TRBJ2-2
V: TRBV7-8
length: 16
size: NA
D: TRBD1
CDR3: CASSLADRGLSGELFF
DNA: TGTGCCAGCAGCTTAGCGGACAGGGGGCTATCCGGGGAGCTGTTTTTT

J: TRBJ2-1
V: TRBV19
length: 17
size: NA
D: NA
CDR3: CASTHGLVQSSYNEQFF
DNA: TGTGCCAGTACCCATGGGTTAGTCCAAAGCTCCTACAATGAGCAGTTCTTC

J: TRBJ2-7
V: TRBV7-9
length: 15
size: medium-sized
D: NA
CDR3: CASTLTGGGAYEQYF
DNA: TGTGCCAGCACCCTGACGGGGGGCGGAGCCTACGAGCAGTACTTC

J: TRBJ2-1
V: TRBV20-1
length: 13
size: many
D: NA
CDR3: CSATSDADAEQFF
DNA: TGCAGTGCTACCTCCGACGCGGACGCTGAGCAGTTCTTC

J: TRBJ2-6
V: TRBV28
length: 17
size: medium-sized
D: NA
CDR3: CASSLGGFGSGANVLTF
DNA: TGTGCCAGCAGTTTAGGGGGGTTTGGCTCTGGGGCCAACGTCCTGACTTTC

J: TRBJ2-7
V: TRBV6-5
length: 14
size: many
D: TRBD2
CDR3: CASSKREGRYEQYF
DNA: TGTGCCAGCAGCAAGCGGGAGGGGAGATACGAGCAGTACTTC

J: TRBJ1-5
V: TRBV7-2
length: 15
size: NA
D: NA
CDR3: CASSLGSSGNQPQHF
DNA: TGTGCCAGCAGCTTAGGATCTTCGGGGAATCAGCCCCAGCATTTT

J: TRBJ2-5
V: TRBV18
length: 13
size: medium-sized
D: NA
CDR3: CASSPQGRETQYF
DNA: TGTGCCAGCTCACCACAGGGTCGGGAGACCCAGTACTTC

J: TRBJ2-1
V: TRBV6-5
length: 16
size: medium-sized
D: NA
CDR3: CASSYSFGVINNEQFF
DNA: TGTGCCAGCAGTTACTCGTTTGGGGTGATAAACAATGAGCAGTTCTTC

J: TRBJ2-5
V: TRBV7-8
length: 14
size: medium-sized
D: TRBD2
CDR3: CASRSGANQETQYF
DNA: TGTGCCAGCAGGAGCGGGGCCAACCAAGAGACCCAGTACTTC

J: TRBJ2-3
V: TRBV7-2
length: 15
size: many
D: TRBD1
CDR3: CASSSRTGTTDTQYF
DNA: TGTGCCAGCAGCTCACGGACAGGGACAACAGATACGCAGTATTTT

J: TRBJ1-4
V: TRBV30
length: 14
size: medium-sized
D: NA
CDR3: CAWSAGSMNEKLFF
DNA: TGTGCCTGGAGTGCCGGGAGTATGAATGAAAAACTGTTTTTT

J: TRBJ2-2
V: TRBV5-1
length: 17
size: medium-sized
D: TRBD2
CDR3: CASSRLLAGLNTGELFF
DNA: TGCGCCAGCAGCCGCCTACTAGCGGGCTTGAACACCGGGGAGCTGTTTTTT

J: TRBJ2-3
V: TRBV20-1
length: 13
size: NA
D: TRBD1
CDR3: CSAREGGIDTQYF
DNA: TGCAGTGCGAGGGAAGGGGGCATAGATACGCAGTATTTT

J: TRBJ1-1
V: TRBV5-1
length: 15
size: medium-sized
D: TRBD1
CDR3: CASSVTGTGVTEAFF
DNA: TGCGCCAGCAGCGTAACCGGGACAGGGGTCACTGAAGCTTTCTTT

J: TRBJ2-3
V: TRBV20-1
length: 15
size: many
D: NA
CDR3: CSAREASRGTDTQYF
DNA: TGCAGTGCTAGAGAGGCGAGTCGGGGGACAGATACGCAGTATTTT

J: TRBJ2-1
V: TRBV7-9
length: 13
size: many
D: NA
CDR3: CASRLDSYNEQFF
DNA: TGTGCCAGCAGACTAGACAGTTACAATGAGCAGTTCTTC

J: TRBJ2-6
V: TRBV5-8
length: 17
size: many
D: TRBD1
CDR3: CASRRAGGLSGANVLTF
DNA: TGTGCCAGCAGGCGCGCAGGGGGCCTCTCTGGGGCCAACGTCCTGACTTTC

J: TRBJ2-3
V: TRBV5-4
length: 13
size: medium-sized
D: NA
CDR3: CASSGRSADTQYF
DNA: TGTGCCAGCAGCGGGAGGAGCGCAGATACGCAGTATTTT

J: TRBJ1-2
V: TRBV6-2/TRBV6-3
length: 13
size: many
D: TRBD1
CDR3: CASSGRDSYGYTF
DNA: TGTGCCAGCAGTGGCCGGGACAGCTATGGCTACACCTTC

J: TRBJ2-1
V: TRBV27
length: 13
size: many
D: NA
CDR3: CASGLAWGNEQFF
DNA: TGTGCCAGCGGGTTAGCTTGGGGCAATGAGCAGTTCTTC

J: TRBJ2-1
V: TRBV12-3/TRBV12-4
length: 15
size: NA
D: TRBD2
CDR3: CASSLIAGGGNEQFF
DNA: TGTGCCAGCAGTTTAATAGCGGGAGGAGGCAATGAGCAGTTCTTC

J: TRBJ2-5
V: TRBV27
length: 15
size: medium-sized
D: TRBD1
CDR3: CASSLNRGVLETQYF
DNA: TGTGCCAGCAGTTTAAACAGGGGCGTTCTGGAGACCCAGTACTTC

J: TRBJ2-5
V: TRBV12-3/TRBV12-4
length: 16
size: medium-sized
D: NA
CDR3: CASSLADGQREETQYF
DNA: TGTGCCAGCAGTTTAGCTGACGGGCAGAGAGAAGAGACCCAGTACTTC

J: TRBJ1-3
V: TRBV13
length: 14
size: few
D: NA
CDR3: CVSSSDSSGNTIYF
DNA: TGTGTCAGCAGCTCGGACAGCTCTGGAAACACCATATATTTT

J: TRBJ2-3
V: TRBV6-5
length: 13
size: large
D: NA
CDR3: CASGQGFSDTQYF
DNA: TGTGCCAGCGGTCAGGGGTTCTCAGATACGCAGTATTTT

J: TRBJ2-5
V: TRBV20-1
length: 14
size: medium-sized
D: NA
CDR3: CSARAGAPQETQYF
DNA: TGCAGTGCTAGAGCGGGGGCTCCCCAAGAGACCCAGTACTTC

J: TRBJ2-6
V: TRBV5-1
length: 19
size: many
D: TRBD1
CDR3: CASSLHGTGGISGANVLTF
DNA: TGCGCCAGCAGCTTGCATGGGACAGGGGGCATCTCTGGGGCCAACGTCCTGACTTTC

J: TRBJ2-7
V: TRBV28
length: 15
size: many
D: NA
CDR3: CASSPPTGRPDEQYF
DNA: TGTGCCAGCAGTCCGCCGACAGGTCGGCCGGACGAGCAGTACTTC

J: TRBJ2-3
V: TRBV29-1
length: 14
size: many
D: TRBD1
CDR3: CSVTGVSSTDTQYF
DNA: TGCAGCGTGACAGGGGTCTCTAGCACAGATACGCAGTATTTT

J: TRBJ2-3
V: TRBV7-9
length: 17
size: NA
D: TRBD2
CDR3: CASSLGTSGSRTDTQYF
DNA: TGTGCCAGCAGCTTAGGAACTAGCGGGAGTCGCACAGATACGCAGTATTTT

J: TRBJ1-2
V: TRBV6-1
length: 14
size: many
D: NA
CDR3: CASSNTRTAGLHIF
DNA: TGTGCCAGCAGCAACACCCGGACAGCTGGCCTCCACATCTTC

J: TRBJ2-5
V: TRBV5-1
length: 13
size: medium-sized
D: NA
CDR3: CASSPDSKETQYF
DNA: TGCGCCAGCAGCCCGGACAGCAAAGAGACCCAGTACTTC

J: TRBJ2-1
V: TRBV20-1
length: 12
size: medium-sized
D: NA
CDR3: CSAREGVNEQFF
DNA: TGCAGTGCTAGAGAAGGGGTGAATGAGCAGTTCTTC

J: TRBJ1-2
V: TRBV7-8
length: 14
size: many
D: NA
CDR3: CASTQIQGFDGYTF
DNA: TGTGCCAGCACCCAGATACAGGGTTTTGATGGCTACACCTTC

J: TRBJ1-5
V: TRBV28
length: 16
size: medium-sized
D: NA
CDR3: CASSQGQPYSNQPQHF
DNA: TGTGCCAGCAGCCAAGGACAGCCTTATAGCAATCAGCCCCAGCATTTT

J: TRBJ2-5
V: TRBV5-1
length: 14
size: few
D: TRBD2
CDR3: CASSFRGSDETQYF
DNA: TGCGCCAGCAGCTTCCGCGGGAGCGATGAGACCCAGTACTTC

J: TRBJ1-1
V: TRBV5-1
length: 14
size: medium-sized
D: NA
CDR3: CASSTQGLNTEAFF
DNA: TGCGCCAGCAGCACCCAGGGTTTGAACACTGAAGCTTTCTTT

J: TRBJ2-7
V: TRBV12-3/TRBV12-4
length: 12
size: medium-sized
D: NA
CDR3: CASSFLRDEQYF
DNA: TGTGCCAGCAGTTTCCTGCGGGATGAGCAGTACTTC

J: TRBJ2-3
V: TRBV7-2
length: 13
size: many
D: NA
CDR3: CASSFPGTDTQYF
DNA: TGTGCCAGCAGCTTTCCAGGAACAGATACGCAGTATTTT

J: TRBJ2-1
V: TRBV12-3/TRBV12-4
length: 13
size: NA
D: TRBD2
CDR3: CASSPGLGDEQFF
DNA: TGTGCCAGCAGTCCCGGACTAGGGGATGAGCAGTTCTTC

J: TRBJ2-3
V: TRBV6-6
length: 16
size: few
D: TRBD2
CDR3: CASSRPTSGGIDTQYF
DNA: TGTGCCAGCAGTCGCCCGACTAGCGGGGGAATAGATACGCAGTATTTT

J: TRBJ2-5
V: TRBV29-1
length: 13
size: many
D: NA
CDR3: CSVERGGRETQYF
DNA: TGCAGCGTTGAAAGGGGGGGGCGAGAGACCCAGTACTTC

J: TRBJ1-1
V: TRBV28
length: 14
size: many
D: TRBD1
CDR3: CASSLTQGDTEAFF
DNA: TGTGCCAGCAGTTTGACACAGGGGGACACTGAAGCTTTCTTT

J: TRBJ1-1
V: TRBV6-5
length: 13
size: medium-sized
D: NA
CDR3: CANPSSRPGEAFF
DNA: TGTGCCAACCCGTCTTCGAGGCCGGGTGAAGCTTTCTTT

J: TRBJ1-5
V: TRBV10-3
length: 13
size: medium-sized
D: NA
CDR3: CAISESFNQPQHF
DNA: TGTGCCATCAGTGAGTCTTTCAATCAGCCCCAGCATTTT

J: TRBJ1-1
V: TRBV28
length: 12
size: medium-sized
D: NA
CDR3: CASSLLDTEAFF
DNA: TGTGCCAGCAGTTTATTGGACACTGAAGCTTTCTTT

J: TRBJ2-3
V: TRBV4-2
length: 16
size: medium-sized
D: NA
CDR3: CASSPNGGPNTDTQYF
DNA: TGTGCCAGCAGCCCGAACGGAGGGCCTAACACAGATACGCAGTATTTT

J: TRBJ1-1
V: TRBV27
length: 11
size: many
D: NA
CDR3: CASTRGQEAFF
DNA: TGTGCCAGCACCCGGGGCCAAGAAGCTTTCTTT

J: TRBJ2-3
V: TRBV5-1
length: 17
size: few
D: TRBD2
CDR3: CASSSSSSGGPTDTQYF
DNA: TGCGCCAGCAGCTCGTCCTCTAGCGGGGGGCCCACAGATACGCAGTATTTT

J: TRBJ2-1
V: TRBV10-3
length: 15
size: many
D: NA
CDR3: CAISDGLAAYNEQFF
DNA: TGTGCCATCAGTGACGGGCTAGCAGCCTACAATGAGCAGTTCTTC

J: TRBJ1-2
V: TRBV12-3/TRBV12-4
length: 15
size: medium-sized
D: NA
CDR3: CASGPLGGLGYGYTF
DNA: TGTGCCAGCGGCCCCCTAGGGGGGCTAGGCTATGGCTACACCTTC

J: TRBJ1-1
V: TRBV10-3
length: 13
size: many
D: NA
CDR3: CATLVRENTEAFF
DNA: TGTGCCACCTTAGTACGGGAGAACACTGAAGCTTTCTTT

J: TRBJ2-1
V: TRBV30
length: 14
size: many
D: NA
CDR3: CAAGDLTSYNEQFF
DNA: TGTGCCGCAGGGGATTTGACCTCCTACAATGAGCAGTTCTTC

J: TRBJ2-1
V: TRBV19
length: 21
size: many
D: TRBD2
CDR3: CASSMYQDRSWGGETYNEQFF
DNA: TGTGCCAGTAGTATGTACCAGGATCGCTCCTGGGGGGGGGAGACCTACAATGAGCAGTTCTTC

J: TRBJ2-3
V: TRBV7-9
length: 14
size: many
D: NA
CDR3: CASSPRQATDTQYF
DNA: TGTGCCAGCAGCCCCCGCCAAGCCACAGATACGCAGTATTTT

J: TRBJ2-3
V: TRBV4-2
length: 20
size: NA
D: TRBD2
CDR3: CASSQDGGLAGGRSTDTQYF
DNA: TGTGCCAGCAGCCAAGATGGGGGACTAGCGGGAGGGAGAAGCACAGATACGCAGTATTTT

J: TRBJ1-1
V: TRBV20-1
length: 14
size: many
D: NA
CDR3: CSAARQRGNTEAFF
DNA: TGCAGTGCTGCCAGACAGCGGGGGAACACTGAAGCTTTCTTT

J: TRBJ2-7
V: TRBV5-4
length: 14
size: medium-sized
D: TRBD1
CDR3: CASSLQGSDYEQYF
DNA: TGTGCCAGCAGCCTACAGGGGTCGGACTACGAGCAGTACTTC

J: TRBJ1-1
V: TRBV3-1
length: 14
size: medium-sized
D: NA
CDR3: CASSTPGDNTEAFF
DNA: TGTGCCAGCAGCACCCCCGGGGATAACACTGAAGCTTTCTTT